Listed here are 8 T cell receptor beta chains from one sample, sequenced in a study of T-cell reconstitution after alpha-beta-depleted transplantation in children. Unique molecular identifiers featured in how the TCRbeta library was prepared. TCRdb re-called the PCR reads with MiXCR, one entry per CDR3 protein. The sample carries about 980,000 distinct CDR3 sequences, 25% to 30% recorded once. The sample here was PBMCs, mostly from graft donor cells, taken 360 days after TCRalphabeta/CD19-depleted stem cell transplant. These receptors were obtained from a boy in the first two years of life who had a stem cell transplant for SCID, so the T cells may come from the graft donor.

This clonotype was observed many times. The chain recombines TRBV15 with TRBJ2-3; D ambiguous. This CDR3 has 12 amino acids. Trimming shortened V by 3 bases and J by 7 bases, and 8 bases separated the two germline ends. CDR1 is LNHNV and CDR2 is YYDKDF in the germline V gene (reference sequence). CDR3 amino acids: CATSRSSNTQYF. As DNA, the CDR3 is TGTGCCACCAGCAGGTCCAGCAATACGCAGTATTTT.

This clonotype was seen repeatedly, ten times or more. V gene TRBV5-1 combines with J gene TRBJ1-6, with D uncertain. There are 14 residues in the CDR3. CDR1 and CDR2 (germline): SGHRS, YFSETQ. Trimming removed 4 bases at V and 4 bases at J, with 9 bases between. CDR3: CASSRTEYNSPLHF. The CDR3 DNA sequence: TGCGCCAGCAGCCGGACGGAATATAATTCACCCCTCCACTTT.

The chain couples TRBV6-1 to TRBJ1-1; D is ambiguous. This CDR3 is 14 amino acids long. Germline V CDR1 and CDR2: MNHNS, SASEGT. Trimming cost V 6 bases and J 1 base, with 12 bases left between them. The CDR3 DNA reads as TGTGCCAGCAGACCACTAGTCTCGAACACTGAAGCTTTCTTT. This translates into CASRPLVSNTEAFF.

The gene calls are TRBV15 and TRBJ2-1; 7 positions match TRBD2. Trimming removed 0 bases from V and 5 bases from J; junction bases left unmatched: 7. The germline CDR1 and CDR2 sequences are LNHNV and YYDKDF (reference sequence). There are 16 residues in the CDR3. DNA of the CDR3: TGTGCCACCAGCAGAGATCGGCGGGCGGGAGACAATGAGCAGTTCTTC. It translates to CATSRDRRAGDNEQFF.

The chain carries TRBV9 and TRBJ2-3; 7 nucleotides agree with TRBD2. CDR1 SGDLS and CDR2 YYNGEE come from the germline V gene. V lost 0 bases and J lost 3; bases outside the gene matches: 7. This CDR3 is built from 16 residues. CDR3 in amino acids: CASSVEGGGGTDTQYF. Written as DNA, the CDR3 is TGTGCCAGCAGCGTAGAAGGCGGGGGTGGGACAGATACGCAGTATTTT. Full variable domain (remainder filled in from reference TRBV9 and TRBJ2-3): DSGVTQTPKHLITATGQRVTLRCSPRSGDLSVYWYQQSLDQGLQFLIQYYNGEERAKGNILERFSAQQFPDLHSELNLSSLELGDSALYFCASSVEGGGGTDTQYFGPGTRLTVL.

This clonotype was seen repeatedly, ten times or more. The CDR3, as DNA: TGTGCCAGCAGCTTAGGACGGTTGAGCACAGATACGCAGTATTTT. Translated: CASSLGRLSTDTQYF. This chain connects TRBV7-8 to TRBJ2-3, with D unclear. CDR3 length: 15 amino acids. Looked up from germline, CDR1 is SGHVS and CDR2 is FQNEAQ. Trimming pared 1 base from V and 0 bases from J, leaving 8 bases between.

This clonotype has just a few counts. In DNA form, the CDR3 reads TGTGCCAGCAGTTTAGGCCCGGGGAGGGACATTCAGTACTTC. Its protein product is CASSLGPGRDIQYF. V is TRBV12-3 or TRBV12-4 and J is TRBJ2-4, with 7 nucleotides matching TRBD2. The CDR3 length is 14 residues. V trimming: 1 base; J trimming: 8 bases; junction bases outside the gene matches: 5.

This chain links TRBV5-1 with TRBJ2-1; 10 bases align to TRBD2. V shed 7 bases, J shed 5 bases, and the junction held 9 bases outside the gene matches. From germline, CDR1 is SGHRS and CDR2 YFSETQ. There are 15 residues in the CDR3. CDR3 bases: TGCGCCAGCCTCCCTCTAGCGGGGGTTAACAATGAGCAGTTCTTC. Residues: CASLPLAGVNNEQFF.